The T cell receptor beta chain described here comes from a study of Ad26.COV2.S vaccination and SARS-CoV-2 variants. Study as a whole: Dosing was one shot or two shots 56 days apart.

A note on this clone: What it binds is not known.

Study findings and constraints: Reports say spike-specific CD8+ and CD4+ T cell responses covered substantial breadth after vaccination. The study found similar non-spike TCR breadth in vaccine and placebo recipients. Spike-specific TCR breadth ran higher among vaccine recipients than placebo recipients.

Treatment denoted: about 20 received Ad26.COV2.S at low or high dose, single or two shots; 5 received placebo; per-sample allocation not given. Samples were taken on day 63 after the first vaccine or placebo injection. The table came from immunoSEQ multiplex PCR; TCRdb's copy has only in-frame clones and leaves some out. The sample gives roughly 380,000 clones, about nine tenths of which show up once; 3.4% is in the top ten. The starting material was peripheral blood, obtained in a trial of Ad26.COV2.S vaccine versus placebo. This TCR was sampled from a person between 18 and 60 years old who received the Ad26.COV2.S COVID-19 vaccine or a placebo.

The DNA of the CDR3 is TGTGCCAGCAGTAGACAGGGGAACCAAAAACTGTTTTTT. It specifies CASSRQGNQKLFF. This chain connects TRBV12-3 or TRBV12-4 to TRBJ1-4, with TRBD1 identical over 8 bases. V was clipped by 5 bases and J by 9 bases; unmatched bases: 5. CDR3 length: 13 amino acids.